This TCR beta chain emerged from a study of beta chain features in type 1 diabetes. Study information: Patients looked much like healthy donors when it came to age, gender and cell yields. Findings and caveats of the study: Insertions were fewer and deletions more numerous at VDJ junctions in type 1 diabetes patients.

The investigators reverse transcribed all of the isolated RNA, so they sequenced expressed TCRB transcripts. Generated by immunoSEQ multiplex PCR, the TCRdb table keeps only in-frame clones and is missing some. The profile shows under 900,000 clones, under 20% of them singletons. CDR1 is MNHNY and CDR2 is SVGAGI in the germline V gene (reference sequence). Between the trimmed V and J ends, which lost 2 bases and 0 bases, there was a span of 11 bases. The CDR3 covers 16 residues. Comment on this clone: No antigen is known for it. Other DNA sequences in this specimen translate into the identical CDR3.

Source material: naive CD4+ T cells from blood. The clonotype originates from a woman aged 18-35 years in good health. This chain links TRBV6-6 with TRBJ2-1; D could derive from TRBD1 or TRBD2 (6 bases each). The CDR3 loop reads CASSYDGGPSYNEQFF. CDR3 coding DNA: TGTGCCAGCAGTTACGATGGGGGGCCCTCCTACAATGAGCAGTTCTTC.